A single T cell receptor beta chain is shown here with its context. The data are from a study of CD8+ T cells in alopecia areata. Following extraction, RNA underwent reverse transcription to cDNA, which served as the sequencing template. TCRdb keeps only in-frame clones here, not all; method: immunoSEQ multiplex PCR. The data hold some 200,000 clones, with over 45% observed a single time. The treatment here: oral pan-JAK inhibitor, 5-10 mg twice daily. The receptor's source is a human donor with alopecia areata. The source was CD4+ T cells sorted from blood, collected at week 24, from a patient treated with tofacitinib.

CDR3 sequence reads: CSALHSAGELFF. CDR3 DNA sequence: TGCAGCGCTCTACATTCGGCCGGGGAGCTGTTTTTT. The genes are TRBV29-1 and TRBJ2-2; no reliable D call. This CDR3 is 12 amino acids long. V lost 7 bases to trimming and J lost 6 bases, with 12 bases between them. CDR1 and CDR2 (germline): SQVTM, ANQGSEA.